A selection of T cell receptor beta chains follows, all from one sample in a study of blood T cells in healthy people across ages. TCRdb fed the 5' RACE reads into MiXCR, producing one record per CDR3 protein. In the table there are fewer than 1,200,000 distinct CDR3 sequences, 25% of which are singletons. These data were likewise used in another study, on T cells of mothers and their children.

Sequenced: blood. The receptor source for this set is a girl aged 2-15 years in good health. CDR3s include the opening cysteine and the closing phenylalanine or tryptophan. A D gene is named only where the DNA matches it firmly. Expanded clones are given a class, and other clones once, few, many or no size at all.

j_call d_call v_call clone_size cdr3_aa cdr3_nt
TRBJ2-6 NA TRBV6-5 NA CASTWAAPGANVLTF TGTGCCAGCACCTGGGCAGCCCCTGGGGCCAACGTCCTGACTTTC
TRBJ1-2 TRBD1 TRBV10-2 NA CASSPSGGSYGYTF TGCGCCAGCAGTCCCTCAGGGGGTTCCTATGGCTACACCTTC
TRBJ2-7 NA TRBV6-1 few CASSEVSGRAGYEQYF TGTGCCAGCAGTGAAGTTTCCGGCAGGGCGGGTTACGAGCAGTACTTC
TRBJ2-7 TRBD1 TRBV4-3 NA CASSQFTMRDRGYEQYF TGCGCCAGCAGCCAATTTACTATGAGGGACAGGGGCTACGAGCAGTACTTC
TRBJ2-7 NA TRBV11-2 NA CASSANLEQASYEQYF TGTGCCAGCAGCGCCAATCTCGAGCAAGCTTCCTACGAGCAGTACTTC
TRBJ2-1 TRBD2 TRBV12-3/TRBV12-4 NA CASSALAGIVHNEQFF TGTGCCAGCAGTGCTCTAGCGGGAATTGTACACAATGAGCAGTTCTTC
TRBJ1-4 NA TRBV14 few CAPQSATNEKLFF TGTGCCCCACAGTCCGCAACTAATGAAAAACTGTTTTTT
TRBJ2-5 TRBD2 TRBV7-2 NA CASSFPRGDETQYF TGTGCCAGCAGCTTCCCACGGGGGGATGAGACCCAGTACTTC
TRBJ1-1 NA TRBV2 few CATLGGSKRGTEALF TGTGCCACCCTGGGAGGGTCGAAGAGAGGAACTGAAGCTCTCTTT
TRBJ1-5 TRBD1 TRBV6-2/TRBV6-3 few CATGQGNQPQHF TGTGCCACCGGACAGGGCAATCAGCCCCAGCATTTT
TRBJ2-7 NA TRBV4-3 NA CASIASDQTFYEQYF TGCGCCAGCATAGCTAGCGACCAGACTTTTTACGAGCAGTACTTC
TRBJ1-3 NA TRBV5-1 few CASSLGILSGNTIYF TGCGCCAGCAGCTTGGGTATCCTCTCTGGAAACACCATATATTTT
TRBJ2-5 NA TRBV12-3/TRBV12-4 NA CASTLSLGQETQYF TGTGCCAGCACTCTATCTCTTGGCCAAGAGACCCAGTACTTC
TRBJ1-3 NA TRBV5-1 many CASSLVGAGNTIYF TGCGCCAGCAGCTTGGTGGGGGCTGGAAACACCATATATTTT
TRBJ2-5 TRBD2 TRBV9 many CASSVARELAGGLETQYF TGTGCCAGCAGCGTAGCCCGTGAATTAGCGGGAGGGCTGGAGACCCAGTACTTC
TRBJ2-7 TRBD1 TRBV20-1 few CSARPRTGGPNEQYF TGCAGTGCTAGACCAAGGACAGGCGGACCCAACGAGCAGTACTTC
TRBJ2-1 NA TRBV9 NA CASSVAHLAWDEQFF TGTGCCAGCAGCGTAGCTCATCTAGCGTGGGATGAGCAGTTCTTC
TRBJ1-2 NA TRBV27 NA CASSLTGRGGYTF TGTGCCAGCAGTCTCACAGGGCGGGGTGGCTACACCTTC
TRBJ1-5 NA TRBV28 NA CASSWAADQPQHF TGTGCCAGCAGTTGGGCGGCAGATCAGCCCCAGCATTTT
TRBJ2-7 NA TRBV2 NA CASSEVSYEQYF TGTGCCAGCTCGGAAGTTTCCTACGAGCAGTACTTC
TRBJ1-3 NA TRBV5-6 NA CASSRRSGTGGHTIYF TGTGCCAGCAGCCGCCGATCCGGGACGGGAGGACACACCATATATTTT
TRBJ2-3 TRBD2 TRBV5-1 few CASSLGRLAGGPDTQYF TGCGCCAGCAGCTTGGGGCGACTAGCGGGGGGGCCGGATACGCAGTATTTT
TRBJ1-1 NA TRBV28 few CASSRGAYTEAFF TGTGCCAGCAGTCGGGGCGCGTACACTGAAGCTTTCTTT
TRBJ1-2 NA TRBV7-9 NA CASSLGNVVEASYTF TGTGCCAGCAGCTTGGGAAATGTAGTGGAGGCAAGCTACACCTTC
TRBJ2-1 NA TRBV29-1 once CSVRVRSSYNEQFF TGCAGCGTTCGGGTAAGGAGCTCCTACAATGAGCAGTTCTTC
TRBJ1-2 TRBD1 TRBV2 NA CASSTTGGLQGYTF TGTGCCAGCTCGACTACAGGGGGCTTGCAGGGCTACACCTTC
TRBJ2-7 NA TRBV12-3/TRBV12-4 NA CASSLGERYEQYF TGTGCCAGCAGTTTAGGGGAGCGTTACGAGCAGTACTTC
TRBJ2-1 NA TRBV5-1 few CASSLWENEQFF TGCGCCAGCAGCTTGTGGGAAAATGAGCAGTTCTTC
TRBJ2-7 NA TRBV7-6 NA CASSSVQDSFLYEQYF TGTGCCAGCAGCTCCGTACAGGATTCCTTTCTCTACGAGCAGTACTTC
TRBJ2-7 TRBD1 TRBV2 few CASSEGQGNSYEQYF TGTGCCAGCAGTGAAGGACAGGGAAATTCCTACGAGCAGTACTTC
TRBJ2-7 NA TRBV6-2/TRBV6-3 few CASSLPGISYEQYF TGTGCCAGCAGTCTTCCCGGGATCTCCTACGAGCAGTACTTC
TRBJ2-7 NA TRBV6-5 few CASSFMGPNYEQYF TGTGCCAGCAGTTTTATGGGGCCAAACTACGAGCAGTACTTC
TRBJ2-1 TRBD2 TRBV27 few CASSLPSGRAPNEQFF TGTGCCAGCAGTTTACCTAGCGGGAGGGCCCCAAATGAGCAGTTCTTC
TRBJ2-2 NA TRBV11-2 few CASSLRGASNTGELFF TGTGCCAGCAGCTTGAGGGGGGCCTCGAACACCGGGGAGCTGTTTTTT
TRBJ1-5 TRBD1 TRBV5-1 few CASSLVPTGDQPQHF TGCGCCAGCAGCTTGGTACCCACAGGGGATCAGCCCCAGCATTTT
TRBJ1-1 NA TRBV9 few CASSVSIYTEAFF TGTGCCAGCAGCGTATCGATCTACACTGAAGCTTTCTTT
TRBJ2-1 NA TRBV7-9 NA CASSLWQTSYNEQFF TGTGCCAGCAGCTTATGGCAGACCTCCTACAATGAGCAGTTCTTC
TRBJ1-4 TRBD1 TRBV6-6 few CASSSQGAYGEKLFF TGTGCCAGCAGTTCCCAGGGGGCTTATGGGGAAAAACTGTTTTTT
TRBJ1-4 NA TRBV7-9 NA CASSIGMASLFF TGTGCCAGCAGCATAGGGATGGCTTCGCTGTTTTTT
TRBJ2-7 NA TRBV4-2 NA CASSPQEETERRYF TGTGCCAGCAGCCCCCAGGAGGAGACGGAGCGGCGGTACTTC
TRBJ1-1 TRBD1 TRBV19 few CASSKRQGGTEAFF TGTGCCAGTAGCAAAAGACAGGGTGGCACTGAAGCTTTCTTT
TRBJ2-1 NA TRBV7-2 NA CASSLARRGEQFF TGTGCCAGCAGCTTAGCGCGGCGGGGTGAGCAGTTCTTC
TRBJ2-5 NA TRBV5-1 NA CASSLDSVSRQTQYF TGCGCCAGCAGCTTGGATTCGGTTAGCCGGCAGACCCAGTACTTC
TRBJ2-7 NA TRBV28 few CVSTLLKGDEQYF TGTGTCAGCACCCTCCTGAAAGGGGACGAGCAGTACTTC
TRBJ2-5 NA TRBV5-1 NA CASSSIDSFDVQYF TGCGCCAGCAGCTCCATCGACAGTTTTGACGTGCAGTACTTC
TRBJ2-5 TRBD2 TRBV29-1 NA CSVEKEGLAGGRWVQETQYF TGCAGCGTTGAGAAGGAGGGACTAGCGGGGGGCCGATGGGTCCAAGAGACCCAGTACTTC
TRBJ2-5 TRBD1 TRBV7-9 NA CASSSTDRKLMVQETQYF TGTGCCAGCAGCTCAACGGACAGGAAGCTAATGGTCCAAGAGACCCAGTACTTC
TRBJ2-5 NA TRBV7-9 once CASSFEEGSQYF TGTGCCAGCAGCTTTGAGGAAGGATCCCAGTACTTC
TRBJ2-5 TRBD1 TRBV5-4 few CASSADRGLNRETQYF TGTGCCAGCAGCGCAGACAGGGGGTTAAATCGGGAGACCCAGTACTTC
TRBJ2-7 TRBD1 TRBV29-1 NA CSVGTGGYNEQYF TGCAGCGTTGGTACAGGGGGCTATAACGAGCAGTACTTC
TRBJ2-1 TRBD2 TRBV7-6 NA CASSLYQAGGRGYEQFF TGTGCCAGCAGCTTATATCAGGCTGGCGGGAGGGGGTATGAGCAGTTCTTC
TRBJ2-7 NA TRBV7-2 NA CASSFSGIAYEQYF TGTGCCAGCAGCTTTTCTGGTATTGCCTACGAGCAGTACTTC
TRBJ2-1 TRBD2 TRBV29-1 NA CSALGGNSEQFF TGCAGCGCCCTGGGGGGGAACAGTGAGCAGTTCTTC
TRBJ2-3 NA TRBV7-2 NA CASSFSGSGTQYF TGTGCCAGCAGCTTTAGTGGGTCCGGTACGCAGTATTTT
TRBJ1-4 TRBD1 TRBV7-2 few CASSLAGTVREKLFF TGTGCCAGCAGCTTAGCGGGGACAGTACGAGAAAAACTGTTTTTT
TRBJ1-5 TRBD1 TRBV15 NA CATSSGTGISSNQPQHF TGTGCCACCAGCAGCGGGACAGGGATTTCAAGCAATCAGCCCCAGCATTTT
TRBJ2-7 NA TRBV20-1 few CSASPYGGPGEQYF TGCAGTGCTAGTCCTTACGGGGGCCCGGGCGAGCAGTACTTC
TRBJ2-7 NA TRBV12-3/TRBV12-4 NA CASSRLTGYEQCF TGTGCCAGCAGCCGCTTGACAGGCTACGAGCAGTGCTTC
TRBJ2-7 NA TRBV27 NA CASSRIQGDEQYF TGTGCCAGCAGTAGGATCCAGGGCGACGAGCAGTACTTC
TRBJ2-5 NA TRBV6-5 NA CASSYRDLQETQYF TGTGCCAGCAGTTATCGTGACCTACAAGAGACCCAGTACTTC